The sequence of this T cell receptor (beta chain) was determined in a study of vaccination and CD4 T cells after COVID-19. This clonotype occurred once. Its antigen is unidentified. The Oncomine TCR Beta short-read assay was applied to DNA of cultured CD4+ T cells. TCRdb reprocessed the PCR reads via MiXCR and lists one record per CDR3 protein. The sample records tens of thousands of distinct CDR3 sequences, about three fifths being singletons. Study-level points and caveats: Convalescent patients had 304 of 307 vaccine-specific clones showing spike mono-reactivity.

The treatment is: approximately 10-day PBMC culture with coronavirus spike peptide pools or control peptides (ViraFEST assay). CDR1 and CDR2 from the germline V gene are WNHNN and SYGVQD (reference sequence). The germline V and J ends were trimmed by 1 base and 7 bases, with 14 bases remaining between them. The CDR3 contains 16 residues. The TCR originated in a human donor who had recovered from COVID-19. Sequenced material: CD4+ T cells from blood, cultured in vitro. The genes are TRBV10-1 and TRBJ1-6; D remains ambiguous. The CDR3 region has the DNA TGCGCCAGCAGTGAGTTCCCCACGGCGAAGAATTCACCCCTCCACTTT. Translated: CASSEFPTAKNSPLHF.